Described below is a single TCR beta chain sequence and its context. As yet, its antigen is unknown. This record comes from a study of post-analysis software for immune sequencing data. The authors incorporated unique molecular identifiers into the TCR beta cDNA libraries. Starting from roughly 1.1 to 9.2 million T cells, the study yielded 450,000 to 500,000 cDNA molecules. TCRdb independently ran MiXCR on the PCR reads; one entry per CDR3 protein. The table has approximately 730,000 distinct CDR3 sequences, about half seen once. Study-wide results and caveats: The normalized Chao1 diversity of multiple sclerosis patients was significantly lower than that of controls. Controls had lower frequencies than patients of four or five TRBV segments, which included TRBV5-6, TRBV5-1 and TRBV20-1. Under F measure analysis, samples from one preparation batch co-clustered strongly.

CDR3 length equals 18 residues. Germline lookup yields CDR1 MDHEN and CDR2 SYDVKM. The V gene end was trimmed by 6 bases and the J gene end by 0 bases; junction bases not matched to a gene: 9. The chain carries TRBV28 and TRBJ2-7, with 15 positions matching TRBD2. The receptor's source is a girl under 18 with multiple sclerosis. Source material: blood. Here the CDR3 DNA reads TGTGCCAGCAGAACCGGGACTAGCGGGAGGTGGGCCTCCTACGAGCAGTACTTC. Translating it yields CASRTGTSGRWASYEQYF.